This entry is about one TCR beta chain. This specimen belongs to a study of blood T cells in healthy people across ages. It was with a sample-barcoded 5' primer and a J-beta primer mix that a second PCR of roughly 7 to 12 cycles was run. TCRdb passed the 5' RACE reads through MiXCR, listing each CDR3 protein once. This table has about 930,000 distinct CDR3 sequences, roughly 29% appearing once. The length of the CDR3 is 16 residues. The germline V gene encodes CDR1 MNHNS and CDR2 SASEGT. Trimming left V 0 bases short and J 3 bases short, with 15 bases between. This same sample was also part of a study on T cells of mothers and their children. In that study: The people who donated were a few healthy Caucasian mothers and their six children. Primer M1S, used in the second PCR, introduced sample barcodes and 2-4 random nucleotides.

Sequenced material: blood. The TCR originated in a woman aged 40 to 50 in good health. This chain links TRBV6-1 with TRBJ2-7; D ambiguous. CDR3 nucleotide sequence: TGTGCCAGCAGTGAAGCGGTTGGGCGGAGTTTCTACGAGCAGTACTTC. It encodes CASSEAVGRSFYEQYF.